This TCR beta chain was sequenced for a study of T cell responses to AZD1222 COVID-19 vaccine. This clone was recorded once. V was clipped by 6 bases and J by 7 bases, with 6 bases between them. The CDR3 loop spans 10 amino acids. CDR1 is MGHDK and CDR2 is SYGVNS in the germline V gene. The method was immunoSEQ multiplex PCR; TCRdb's version includes in-frame clones alone and lacks a portion of them. The sample consists of tens of thousands of clones, approximately 83% of them appearing once. The receptor's source is an adult in good health. The J gene is TRBJ1-1, the V gene TRBV25-1; D unresolved. This specimen consisted of peripheral blood, obtained on day 0 of AZD1222 vaccination. CDR3 DNA sequence: TGTGCCAGCAGGGGTTTTGAAGCTTTCTTT. This gives the protein CASRGFEAFF.